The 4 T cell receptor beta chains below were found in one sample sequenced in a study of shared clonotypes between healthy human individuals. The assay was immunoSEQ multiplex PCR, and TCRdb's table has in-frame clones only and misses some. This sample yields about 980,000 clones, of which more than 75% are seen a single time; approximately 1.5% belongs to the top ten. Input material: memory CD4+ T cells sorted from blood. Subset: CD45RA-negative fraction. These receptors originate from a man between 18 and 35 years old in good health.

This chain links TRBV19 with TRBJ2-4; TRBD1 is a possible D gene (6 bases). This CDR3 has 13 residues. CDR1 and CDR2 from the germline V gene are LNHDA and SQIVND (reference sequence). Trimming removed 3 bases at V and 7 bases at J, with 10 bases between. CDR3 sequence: CASSILQGNIQYF. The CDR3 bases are TGTGCCAGTAGTATTCTCCAGGGGAACATTCAGTACTTC.

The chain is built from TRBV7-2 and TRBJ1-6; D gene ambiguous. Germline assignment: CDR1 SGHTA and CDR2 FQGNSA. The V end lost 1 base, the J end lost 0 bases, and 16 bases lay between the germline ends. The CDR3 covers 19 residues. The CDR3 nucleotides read TGTGCCAGCAGCTTAGAAGGCAGAAGCCTCGGCTCCTATAATTCACCCCTCCACTTT. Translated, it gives CASSLEGRSLGSYNSPLHF.

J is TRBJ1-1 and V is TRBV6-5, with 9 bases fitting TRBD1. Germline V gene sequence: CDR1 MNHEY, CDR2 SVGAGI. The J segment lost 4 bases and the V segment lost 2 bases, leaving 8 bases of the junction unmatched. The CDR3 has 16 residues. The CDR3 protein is CASSYTLQTGGTEAFF. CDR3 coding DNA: TGTGCCAGCAGTTACACCCTACAGACAGGGGGCACTGAAGCTTTCTTT.

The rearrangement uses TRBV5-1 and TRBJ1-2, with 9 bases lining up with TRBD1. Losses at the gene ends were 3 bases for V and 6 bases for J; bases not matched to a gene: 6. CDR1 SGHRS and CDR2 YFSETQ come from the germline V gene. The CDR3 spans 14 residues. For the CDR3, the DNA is TGCGCCAGCAGCTCAGGGGACAGGGTGAATGGCTACACCTTC. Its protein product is CASSSGDRVNGYTF.